This is a list of T cell receptor beta chains from one sample in a study of OX40 agonist ivuxolimab in advanced cancers. Sequencing was performed with immunoSEQ multiplex PCR; in TCRdb, only in-frame clones are kept and a portion is missing. The sample lists about 42,000 clones, roughly nine tenths occurring once. The input for sequencing was CD4+ or CD8+ T cells sorted from blood, taken in a trial of the OX40 agonist ivuxolimab. The receptors here all came from an adult with an advanced solid tumor such as melanoma, head and neck, liver or kidney cancer. The CDR3 runs from the conserved cysteine through the conserved F or W. The D gene is left open where the match is weak. Clone size is given for some rows only: seen once, a few or many times, or a class if the clone is expanded.

cdr3_nt	cdr3_aa	d_call	v_call	j_call	clone_size
TGTGCCAGCAGCGTAGGACAGGGATATAATTCACCCCTCCACTTT	CASSVGQGYNSPLHF	TRBD1	TRBV5-8	TRBJ1-6	.
TGTGCCAGCGGATCTCTGAGCTCCTACGAGCAGTACTTC	CASGSLSSYEQYF	.	TRBV7-9	TRBJ2-7	.
TGTGCCAGCAGCTTAGAGCCAGGAAGTAATGAAAAACTGTTTTTT	CASSLEPGSNEKLFF	.	TRBV7-6	TRBJ1-4	.
TGCAGCGGTAACTCGGGACGGGATAACACTGAAGCTTTCTTT	CSGNSGRDNTEAFF	.	TRBV29-1	TRBJ1-1	.
TGTGCCAGCAGCTTTTACTGGAGTATTGAGGATGGCTACACCTTC	CASSFYWSIEDGYTF	.	TRBV5-6	TRBJ1-2	.
TGCGCCAGCAGCGGGACAGCGAACACCGGGGAGCTGTTTTTT	CASSGTANTGELFF	TRBD1	TRBV5-1	TRBJ2-2	.
TGTGCCAGCAGCCAAGACAGGGCTTCCTACGAGCAGTACTTC	CASSQDRASYEQYF	TRBD1	TRBV11-2	TRBJ2-7	.
TGTGCCAGCAGTGGTGGTAGCGGGATGGGGGTGGAGACCCAGTACTTC	CASSGGSGMGVETQYF	TRBD2	TRBV2	TRBJ2-5	few
TGTGCCAGCAGTTTGGGACTAGGAACCACCGGGGAGCTGTTTTTT	CASSLGLGTTGELFF	TRBD2	TRBV27	TRBJ2-2	.
TGTGCCTGGGCCCCAAGAGGCGCCTACAATGAGCAGTTCTTC	CAWAPRGAYNEQFF	.	TRBV30	TRBJ2-1	.
TGCGCCAGCAGCCGCGTAACAACGGACAGCATGAACACTGAAGCTTTCTTT	CASSRVTTDSMNTEAFF	.	TRBV4-1	TRBJ1-1	.
TGTGCCAGCAGTTCCTACAGGGCGGCGTGGGGCTACACCTTC	CASSSYRAAWGYTF	.	TRBV28	TRBJ1-2	.